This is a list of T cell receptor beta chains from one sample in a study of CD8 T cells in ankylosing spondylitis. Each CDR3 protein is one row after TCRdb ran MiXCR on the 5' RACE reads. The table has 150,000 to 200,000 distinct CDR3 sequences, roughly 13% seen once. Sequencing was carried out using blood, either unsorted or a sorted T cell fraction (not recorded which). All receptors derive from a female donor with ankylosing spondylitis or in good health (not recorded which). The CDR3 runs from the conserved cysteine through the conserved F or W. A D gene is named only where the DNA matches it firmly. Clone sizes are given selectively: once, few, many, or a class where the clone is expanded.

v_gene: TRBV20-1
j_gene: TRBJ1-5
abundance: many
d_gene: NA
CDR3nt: TGCAGTGCTTCGCAGGGGAATCAGCCCCAGCATTTT
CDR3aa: CSASQGNQPQHF

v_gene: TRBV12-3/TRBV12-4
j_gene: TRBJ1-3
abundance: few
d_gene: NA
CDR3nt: TGTGCCAGCAGCTCCCTAACGACCAACACCATATATTTT
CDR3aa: CASSSLTTNTIYF

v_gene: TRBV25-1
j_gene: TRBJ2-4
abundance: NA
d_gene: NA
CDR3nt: TGTGCCAGCAGTTCCAGCGGGGCCAAAAACATTCAGTACTTC
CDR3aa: CASSSSGAKNIQYF

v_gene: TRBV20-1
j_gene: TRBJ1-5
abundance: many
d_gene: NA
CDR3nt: TGCAGTGCTAGAGGTGGAGGAGGGTTCAATCAGCCCCAGCATTTT
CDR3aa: CSARGGGGFNQPQHF

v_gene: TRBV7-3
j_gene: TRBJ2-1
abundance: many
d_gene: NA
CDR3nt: TGTGCCAGCAGCTTAGTGGTCAGCAATGAGCAGTTCTTC
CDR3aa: CASSLVVSNEQFF

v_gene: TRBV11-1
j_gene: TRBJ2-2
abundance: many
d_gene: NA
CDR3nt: TGTGCCAGCAGCTTAGCGGGAGCCTCGGAATTGCGCACCGGGGAGCTGTTTTTT
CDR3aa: CASSLAGASELRTGELFF

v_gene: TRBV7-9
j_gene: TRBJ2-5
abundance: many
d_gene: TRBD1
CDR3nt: TGTGCCAGCAGCTTAGTGACAGGGGGGCAAGAGACCCAGTACTTC
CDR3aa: CASSLVTGGQETQYF

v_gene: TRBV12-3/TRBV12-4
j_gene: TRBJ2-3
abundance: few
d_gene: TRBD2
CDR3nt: TGTGCCAGCAGTCCTAGCGGGAGGAGGGCAGATACGCAGTATTTT
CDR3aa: CASSPSGRRADTQYF

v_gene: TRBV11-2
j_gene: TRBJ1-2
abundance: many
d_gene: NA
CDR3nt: TGTGCCAGCAGCTTAGAGCGGGGGGTCTATGGCTACACCTTC
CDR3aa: CASSLERGVYGYTF

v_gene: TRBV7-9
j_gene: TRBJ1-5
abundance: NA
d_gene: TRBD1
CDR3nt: TGTGCCAGCAGTTCAGGGGGCTCGGATCAGCCCCAGCATTTT
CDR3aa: CASSSGGSDQPQHF

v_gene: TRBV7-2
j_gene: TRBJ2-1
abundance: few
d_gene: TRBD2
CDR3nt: TGTGCCAGCAGCGGGACTAGCGCCTACAATGAGCAGTTCTTC
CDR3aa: CASSGTSAYNEQFF

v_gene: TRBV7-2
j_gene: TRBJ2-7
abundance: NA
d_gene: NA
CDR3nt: TGTGCCAGCAGCCCGAGTAGCGAGCAGTACTTC
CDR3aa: CASSPSSEQYF

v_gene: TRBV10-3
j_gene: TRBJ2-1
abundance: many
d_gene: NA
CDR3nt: TGTGCCACCAGGGGCAGCTCCTACAATGAGCAGTTCTTC
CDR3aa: CATRGSSYNEQFF

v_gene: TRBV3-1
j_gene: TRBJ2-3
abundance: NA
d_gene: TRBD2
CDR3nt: TGTGCCAGCAGCCATAGCGGGAGAGGGGTTACGCAGTATTTT
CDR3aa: CASSHSGRGVTQYF

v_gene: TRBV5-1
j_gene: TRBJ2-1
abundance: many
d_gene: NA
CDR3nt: TGCGCCAGCAGCTTGGGTTTTTCGGGGGTCGGCGATGAGCAGTTCTTC
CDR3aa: CASSLGFSGVGDEQFF

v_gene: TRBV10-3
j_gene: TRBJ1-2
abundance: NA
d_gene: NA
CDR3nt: TGTGCCATCAAGGACGAGGCAAACTATGGCTACACCTTC
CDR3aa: CAIKDEANYGYTF

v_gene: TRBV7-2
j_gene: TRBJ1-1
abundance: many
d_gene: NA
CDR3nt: TGTGCCAGCAGCTTATACGGACGGGAGGCTTTCTTT
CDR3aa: CASSLYGREAFF

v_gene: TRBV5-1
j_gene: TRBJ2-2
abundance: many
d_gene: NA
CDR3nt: TGCGCCAGCAGCCCCTCACTAGGAATGAGCGGGGAGCTGTTTTTT
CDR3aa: CASSPSLGMSGELFF

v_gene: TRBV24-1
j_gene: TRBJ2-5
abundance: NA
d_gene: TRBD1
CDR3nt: TGTGCCACCAGTGACAAGACAGGGGGGCGAGAGACCCAGTACTTC
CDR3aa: CATSDKTGGRETQYF

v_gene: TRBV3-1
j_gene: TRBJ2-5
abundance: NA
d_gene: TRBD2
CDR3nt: TGTGCCAGCAGCCCCCGGGGGGACCAGGAGACCCAGTACTTC
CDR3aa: CASSPRGDQETQYF